The sample holds one count of the clone carrying this T cell receptor beta chain. This sample stems from a study of T cells in Graves' hyperthyroidism and ophthalmopathy. V lost 1 base to trimming and J lost 7 bases; unmatched junction nucleotides: 10. The germline gives CDR1 LNHNV, CDR2 YYDKDF (reference sequence). This CDR3 region has 19 residues. From RNA transcripts, TCR beta CDR3 regions were amplified. RT-PCR in the first round (using the HTBI primer set) targeted the TCR CDR3. TCRdb passed the multiplex PCR reads through MiXCR, listing each CDR3 protein once. The sample lists a few hundred thousand distinct CDR3 sequences; about 45% were seen once. Diagnostic decisions used clinical symptoms, serum thyroxine and TRAb, thyroid ultrasound and orbital computed tomography.

J is TRBJ2-1 and V is TRBV15, with 16 nucleotides matching TRBD2. What was sequenced was peripheral blood or thyroid tissue (not recorded which). This receptor was identified in a young woman with Graves' hyperthyroidism. CDR3 in DNA: TGTGCCACCAGCAGAGCAACCGGGACTAGCGGGAGGGAGGGGAATGAGCAGTTCTTC. Its translation: CATSRATGTSGREGNEQFF.